These 14 T cell receptor beta chains were all obtained from the same sample, sequenced in a study of OX40 agonist ivuxolimab in advanced cancers. The repertoire was sequenced with immunoSEQ multiplex PCR; TCRdb's copy has only in-frame clones and lacks some. The sample lists 76,000 or so clones, 85% to 90% occurring once. This specimen was CD4+ or CD8+ T cells sorted from blood, taken in a trial of the OX40 agonist ivuxolimab. Receptors originate from an adult with an advanced solid tumor such as melanoma, head and neck, liver or kidney cancer.

The chain is built from TRBV7-2 and TRBJ1-3; the match to TRBD1 covers 7 bases. The J segment lost 1 base and the V segment lost 6 bases, leaving 3 bases of the junction unmatched. The CDR3 contains 14 residues. Germline loops: CDR1 SGHTA, CDR2 FQGNSA. The CDR3 is CASRTGNSGNTIYF. DNA for the CDR3: TGTGCCAGCAGGACAGGGAATTCTGGAAACACCATATATTTT.

The V call is TRBV14, the J call TRBJ2-7, with D possibly TRBD2 on 6 matching bases. The CDR3 is 16 residues long. Per the germline V gene, CDR1 is SGHDN and CDR2 is FVKESK. V lost 0 bases to trimming and J lost 0 bases, with 12 bases between them. The DNA of the CDR3 is TGTGCCAGCAGCCAAGAGGAGGCGGGATACTCCTACGAGCAGTACTTC. Translation: CASSQEEAGYSYEQYF.

V is TRBV6-1 and J is TRBJ2-2; 7 bases agree with TRBD1. After removal of 6 bases from V and 4 bases from J, the junction contained 5 bases not matched to a gene. This CDR3 is 14 amino acids long. CDR1 is MNHNS and CDR2 is SASEGT in the germline V gene. CDR3 in DNA: TGTGCCAGCAGATCAGGGGGTTCCACCGGGGAGCTGTTTTTT. Translation gives CASRSGGSTGELFF.

The chain links TRBV5-1 to TRBJ2-1; 11 positions agree with TRBD2. The CDR3 has 16 residues. Germline CDR1 and CDR2: SGHRS and YFSETQ. V trimming: 6 bases; J trimming: 5 bases; junction bases outside the gene matches: 10. CDR3 sequence reads: CASIPGTSGPHNEQFF. DNA of the CDR3: TGCGCCAGCATCCCGGGGACTAGCGGACCCCACAATGAGCAGTTCTTC.

The chain couples TRBV11-2 to TRBJ2-7, with 8 bases aligning to TRBD2. Germline V gives CDR1 SGHAT, CDR2 FQNNGV. The V gene end was trimmed by 3 bases and the J gene end by 4 bases; junction bases not matched to a gene: 5. The CDR3 is 14 residues long. CDR3 residues: CASSFSGMGYEQYF. The CDR3 DNA follows: TGTGCCAGCAGCTTTAGCGGGATGGGATACGAGCAGTACTTC. The entire variable domain, with the rest obtained from reference TRBV11-2 and TRBJ2-7, is as follows: EAGVAQSPRYKIIEKRQSVAFWCNPISGHATLYWYQQILGQGPKLLIQFQNNGVVDDSQLPKDRFSAERLKGVDSTLKIQPAKLEDSAVYLCASSFSGMGYEQYFGPGTRLTVT.

The rearrangement joins TRBV6-4 to TRBJ2-2; 8 nucleotides agree with TRBD2. This CDR3 has 14 amino acids. Trimming removed 5 bases from V and 7 bases from J; junction bases left unmatched: 6. CDR1 is MRHNA, CDR2 SNTAGT, per germline. The CDR3 nucleotides are TGTGCCAGCAGTCCGGGGGGGGAGAACGGGGAGCTGTTTTTT. Translated, it gives CASSPGGENGELFF.

V is TRBV28 and J is TRBJ2-7, with 9 bases matching TRBD2. Trimming took 5 bases from V and 6 from J; bases not matched to a gene: 5. Germline values: CDR1 MDHEN, CDR2 SYDVKM. This CDR3 is 13 amino acids long. The CDR3 protein is CASSPRRGGEQYF. DNA for the CDR3: TGTGCCAGCAGTCCTAGGCGGGGGGGCGAGCAGTACTTC.

The chain is built from TRBV28 and TRBJ2-7; 9 bases map to TRBD1. V lost 3 bases and J lost 7; bases outside the gene matches: 7. This CDR3 has 14 amino acids. Per the germline V gene, CDR1 is MDHEN and CDR2 is SYDVKM. The CDR3 DNA sequence: TGTGCCAGCAGTTTTTGGGACAGGGCGGGGGAGCAGTACTTC. Encoded protein: CASSFWDRAGEQYF. The whole variable domain, filled in from reference TRBV28 and TRBJ2-7, reads DVKVTQSSRYLVKRTGEKVFLECVQDMDHENMFWYRQDPGLGLRLIYFSYDVKMKEKGDIPEGYSVSREKKERFSLILESASTNQTSMYLCASSFWDRAGEQYFGPGTRLTVT.

The gene calls are TRBV6-5 and TRBJ2-3, with 8 bases matching TRBD1. CDR1 is MNHEY, CDR2 SVGAGI, per germline. This CDR3 has 12 amino acids. With 6 bases clipped from V and 7 bases from J, the junction kept 3 bases outside the gene matches. The CDR3 DNA reads TGTGCCAGCAGCCAGGGGGCAAATACGCAGTATTTT. It codes for CASSQGANTQYF.

The chain links TRBV6-6 to TRBJ2-7, with 11 bases aligning to TRBD2. The V gene's germline CDR1 is MNHNY and CDR2 SVGAGI (reference sequence). V trimming: 1 base; J trimming: 4 bases; junction bases outside the gene matches: 6. The CDR3 has 16 residues. This CDR3 is CASSYLGLAERYEQYF. The CDR3 DNA reads TGTGCCAGCAGTTACTTGGGACTAGCGGAGAGATACGAGCAGTACTTC.

The chain has TRBV19 and TRBJ2-7; 12 bases align to TRBD1. Germline lookup yields CDR1 LNHDA and CDR2 SQIVND (reference sequence). J gave up 6 bases and V 6 bases, and 9 bases lay outside the gene matches. The CDR3 is 15 residues long. CDR3 nucleotides: TGTGCCAGTAGCCTGACCGGGACAGGGGGCATCGAGCAGTACTTC. This sequence encodes CASSLTGTGGIEQYF.

This chain links TRBV11-2 with TRBJ2-1, with TRBD2 as a possible D gene (5 bases). CDR3 size: 12 residues. The germline CDR1 and CDR2 sequences are SGHAT and FQNNGV. With 4 bases removed from V and 5 bases from J, the gap between germline ends came to 6 bases. The CDR3 region is CASSWGDNEQFF. The CDR3, as DNA: TGTGCCAGCAGCTGGGGAGACAATGAGCAGTTCTTC. Using reference TRBV11-2 and TRBJ2-1 for the parts outside the CDR3, the full variable domain is EAGVAQSPRYKIIEKRQSVAFWCNPISGHATLYWYQQILGQGPKLLIQFQNNGVVDDSQLPKDRFSAERLKGVDSTLKIQPAKLEDSAVYLCASSWGDNEQFFGPGTRLTVL.

This chain connects TRBV9 to TRBJ2-1, with 12 bases lining up with TRBD2. The V gene end was trimmed by 4 bases and the J gene end by 10 bases; junction bases not matched to a gene: 12. There are 16 residues in the CDR3. In germline, CDR1 is SGDLS, CDR2 YYNGEE. CDR3 region: CASSQRLAGVLDEQFF. The CDR3 DNA is TGTGCCAGCAGCCAAAGACTAGCGGGAGTGCTAGACGAGCAGTTCTTC.

The J gene is TRBJ2-3, the V gene TRBV28; D possibly corresponds to TRBD2 (6 bases). CDR1 is MDHEN and CDR2 is SYDVKM in the germline V gene. The germline V and J ends were trimmed by 3 bases and 3 bases, with 10 bases remaining between them. The CDR3 runs 14 residues. The CDR3 spells CASSLLEGTDTQYF. The CDR3 DNA follows: TGTGCCAGCAGTTTGTTGGAGGGGACAGATACGCAGTATTTT.